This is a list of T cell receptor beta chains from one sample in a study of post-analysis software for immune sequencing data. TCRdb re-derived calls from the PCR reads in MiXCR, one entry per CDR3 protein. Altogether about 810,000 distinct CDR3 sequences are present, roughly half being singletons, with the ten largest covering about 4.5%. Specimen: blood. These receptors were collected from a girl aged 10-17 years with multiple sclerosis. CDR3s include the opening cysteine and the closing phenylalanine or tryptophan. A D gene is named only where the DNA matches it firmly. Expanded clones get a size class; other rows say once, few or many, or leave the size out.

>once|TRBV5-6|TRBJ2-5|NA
CASKRGTVFQETQYF
TGTGCCAGCAAACGGGGGACAGTCTTTCAAGAGACCCAGTACTTC
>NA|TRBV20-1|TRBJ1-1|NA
CSARGSRGGAEAFF
TGCAGTGCTAGAGGAAGTCGGGGCGGGGCTGAAGCTTTCTTT
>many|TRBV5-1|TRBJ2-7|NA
CASSLEGSEQYF
TGCGCCAGCAGCTTGGAAGGGAGCGAGCAGTACTTC
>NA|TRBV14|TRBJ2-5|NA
CASSQVSPQETQYF
TGTGCCAGCAGCCAAGTGTCACCTCAAGAGACCCAGTACTTC
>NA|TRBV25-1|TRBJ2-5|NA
CASSELGLRETQYF
TGTGCCAGCAGTGAATTAGGACTCCGGGAGACCCAGTACTTC
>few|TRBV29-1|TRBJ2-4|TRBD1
CSVDTWTGIKNIQYF
TGCAGCGTCGATACGTGGACAGGGATAAAAAACATTCAGTACTTC
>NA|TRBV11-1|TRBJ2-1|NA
CASSVSVGSHRPSNGSYNEQFF
TGTGCCAGCAGCGTGAGCGTTGGGTCTCATCGGCCCTCCAACGGGTCCTACAATGAGCAGTTCTTC
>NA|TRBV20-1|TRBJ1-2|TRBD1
CSASETGFYGYTF
TGCAGTGCTAGTGAGACAGGGTTCTATGGCTACACCTTT
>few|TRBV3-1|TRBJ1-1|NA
CASTAYFQGTEAFF
TGTGCCAGCACCGCTTACTTCCAGGGCACTGAAGCTTTCTTT
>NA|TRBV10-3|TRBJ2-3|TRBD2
CAISVGSGNTDTQYF
TGTGCCATCAGTGTGGGTAGCGGGAACACAGATACGCAGTATTTT
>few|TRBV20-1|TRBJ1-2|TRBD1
CSARDGTGSPTDTGYTF
TGCAGTGCTAGAGATGGGACAGGCAGCCCCACCGATACTGGCTACACCTTC
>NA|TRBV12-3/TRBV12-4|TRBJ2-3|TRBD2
CASRRLAGSDTQYF
TGTGCCAGCAGACGCCTAGCGGGGTCGGATACGCAGTATTTT
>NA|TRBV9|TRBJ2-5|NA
CASSPRGPIQETQYF
TGTGCCAGCAGCCCAAGAGGTCCGATTCAAGAGACCCAGTACTTC
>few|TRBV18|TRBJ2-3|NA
CASSPFLDTQYF
TGTGCCAGCTCACCATTCCTTGATACGCAGTATTTT
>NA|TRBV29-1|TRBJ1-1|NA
CSMRRNTEAFF
TGCAGCATGAGGAGGAACACTGAAGCTTTCTTT
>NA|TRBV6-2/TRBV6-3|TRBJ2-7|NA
CANSYSYLDHSYEQYF
TGTGCCAACAGTTACTCGTATTTGGACCACTCCTACGAGCAGTACTTC
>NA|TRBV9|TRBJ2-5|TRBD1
CASSAKTGGAETQYF
TGTGCCAGCAGCGCTAAGACAGGGGGGGCGGAGACCCAGTACTTC
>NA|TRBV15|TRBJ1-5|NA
CATSKGRGEPGHINQPQHF
TGTGCCACCAGCAAAGGTAGGGGGGAACCGGGACACATCAATCAGCCCCAGCATTTT
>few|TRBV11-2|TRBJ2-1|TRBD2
CASSLEYSGSDEQFF
TGTGCCAGCAGCTTAGAATATAGCGGGAGCGATGAGCAGTTCTTC
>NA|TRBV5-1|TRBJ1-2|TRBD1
CASSWLAGQGPYGYTF
TGCGCCAGCAGCTGGCTAGCGGGACAGGGCCCCTATGGCTACACCTTC
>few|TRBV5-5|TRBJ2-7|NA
CASSTRGAERSYEQYF
TGTGCCAGCAGCACCAGAGGGGCTGAGAGGTCCTACGAGCAGTACTTC
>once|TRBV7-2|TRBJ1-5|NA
CASRDRTSSNQPQHF
TGTGCCAGCAGGGACCGGACCTCTAGCAATCAGCCCCAGCATTTT
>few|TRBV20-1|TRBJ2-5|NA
CSARDPGLETQYF
TGCAGTGCTAGAGATCCGGGGTTGGAGACCCAGTACTTC
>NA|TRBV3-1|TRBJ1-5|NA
CASSQDWGESNQPQHF
TGTGCCAGCAGCCAAGATTGGGGGGAAAGCAATCAGCCCCAGCATTTT
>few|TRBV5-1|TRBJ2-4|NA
CASSPRSLQHKNIQYF
TGCGCCAGCAGCCCAAGATCCCTACAACACAAAAACATTCAGTACTTC
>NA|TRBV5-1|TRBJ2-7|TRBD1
CASSWTGTGYEQYF
TGCGCCAGCAGCTGGACCGGGACAGGCTACGAGCAGTACTTC
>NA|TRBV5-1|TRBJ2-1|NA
CASSLGLSGSFF
TGCGCCAGCAGCTTGGGTCTAAGCGGGTCGTTCTTC
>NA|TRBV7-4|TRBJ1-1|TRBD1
CASSFQFAGGDTEAFF
TGTGCCAGCAGCTTTCAGTTCGCAGGGGGCGATACTGAAGCTTTCTTT
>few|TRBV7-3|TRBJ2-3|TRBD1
CASMATGVYTDTQYF
TGTGCCAGCATGGCTACAGGGGTGTACACAGATACGCAGTATTTT
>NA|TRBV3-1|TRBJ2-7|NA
CASSPQGFHEQYF
TGTGCCAGCAGTCCACAGGGATTCCACGAGCAGTACTTC
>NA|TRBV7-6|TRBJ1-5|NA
CASSPLTGRSNQPQHF
TGTGCCAGCAGTCCCCTGACAGGCCGCAGCAATCAGCCCCAGCATTTT
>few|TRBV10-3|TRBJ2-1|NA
CAISGPPNRLGAGEQFF
TGTGCCATCAGTGGGCCCCCCAACAGACTAGGAGCTGGTGAGCAGTTCTTC
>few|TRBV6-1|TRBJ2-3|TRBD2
CASSPKAVMGGVTDTQYF
TGTGCCAGCAGCCCCAAGGCAGTGATGGGGGGGGTCACAGATACGCAGTATTTT
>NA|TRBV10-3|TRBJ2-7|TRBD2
CAISQGGTYEQYF
TGTGCCATCAGCCAGGGAGGGACCTACGAGCAGTACTTC
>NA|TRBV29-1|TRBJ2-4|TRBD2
CSVGLAGDIQYF
TGCAGCGTCGGACTAGCGGGAGACATTCAGTACTTC
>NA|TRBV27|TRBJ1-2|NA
CASSSYKQGVGFGYTF
TGTGCCAGCAGTTCTTACAAACAGGGCGTAGGTTTTGGCTACACCTTC
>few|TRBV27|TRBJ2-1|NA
CASSLINRNEQFF
TGTGCCAGCAGTTTAATTAACAGGAATGAGCAGTTCTTC
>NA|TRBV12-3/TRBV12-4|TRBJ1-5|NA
CASSLGAVDNQPQHF
TGTGCCAGCAGTTTAGGGGCGGTAGACAATCAGCCCCAGCATTTT
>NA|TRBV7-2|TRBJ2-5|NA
CASSLVSSLRNQETQYF
TGTGCCAGCAGCTTAGTCAGTAGCCTAAGGAACCAAGAGACCCAGTACTTC
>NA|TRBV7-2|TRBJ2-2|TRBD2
CASSLRLAGGPSGTGELFF
TGTGCCAGCAGCTTACGACTAGCGGGAGGGCCTAGCGGCACCGGGGAGCTGTTTTTT
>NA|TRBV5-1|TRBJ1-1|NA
CASSASRGDTEAFF
TGCGCCAGCAGCGCCTCCCGGGGGGACACTGAAGCTTTCTTT
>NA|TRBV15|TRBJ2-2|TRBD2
CATSRATSGRAFTGELFF
TGTGCCACCAGCAGGGCGACTAGCGGGAGGGCCTTTACCGGGGAGCTGTTTTTT
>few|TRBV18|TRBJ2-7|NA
CASSPEAAGAAYEQYF
TGTGCCAGCTCCCCCGAGGCCGCAGGGGCGGCCTACGAGCAGTACTTC
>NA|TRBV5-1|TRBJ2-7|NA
CASSFSPTDLWTASPYEQYF
TGCGCCAGCAGTTTCAGCCCCACCGATCTTTGGACAGCGAGCCCCTACGAGCAGTACTTC
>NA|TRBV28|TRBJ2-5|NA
CASSSRVATGETQYF
TGTGCCAGCAGTTCCAGGGTCGCGACGGGGGAGACCCAGTACTTC
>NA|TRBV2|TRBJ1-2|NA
CASRKDSGGYTF
TGTGCCAGCAGGAAAGACAGTGGTGGCTACACCTTC